This passage covers 21 T cell receptor beta chains from one sample sequenced in a study of T cells in Graves' hyperthyroidism and ophthalmopathy. Amplification yielded TCR beta CDR3 regions, with RNA transcripts as the source. With the HTBI primer set, the TCR CDR3 went through a first round of RT-PCR. One entry per CDR3 protein, called by TCRdb with MiXCR from the multiplex PCR reads. The sample records about 590,000 distinct CDR3 sequences, approximately 14% being singletons. Sequencing was performed on blood. Receptor source: a young woman with Graves' hyperthyroidism.

This clonotype was seen a handful of times. This sequence joins TRBV27 and TRBJ2-5; TRBD2 matches at 7 bases. CDR3 length: 15 amino acids. With V trimmed by 3 bases and J by 2 bases, 6 bases remained unmatched. Germline-derived CDR1 and CDR2 are MNHEY and SMNVEV (reference sequence). The CDR3 region has the DNA TGTGCCAGCAGTTTTTCGGGACTAATACAAGAGACCCAGTACTTC. Residues: CASSFSGLIQETQYF.

This chain links TRBV5-5 with TRBJ2-1; TRBD2 matches at 15 bases. Trimming removed 0 bases from V and 4 bases from J; junction bases left unmatched: 8. Germline values: CDR1 SGHKS, CDR2 YYEKEE (reference sequence). The CDR3 totals 19 residues. CDR3 nucleotide sequence: TGTGCCAGCAGCTTGGGTGGACTAGCGGGAGGGCCTTTATACAATGAGCAGTTCTTC. It translates to CASSLGGLAGGPLYNEQFF.

This clonotype was found a few times. The genes are TRBV12-5 and TRBJ2-7, with D possibly being TRBD2 (6 bases). The germline CDR1 and CDR2 sequences are LGHNT and FRNRAP. The V and J ends lost 7 bases and 8 bases respectively, with 18 bases between them. The CDR3 is made up of 13 amino acids. DNA for the CDR3: TGTGCTAGTGCTGAGGGGAGGCAGTCCAAGCAGTACTTC. Translation gives CASAEGRQSKQYF.

This clonotype showed up many times. This chain joins TRBV27 and TRBJ2-7; possible D gene TRBD2, 6 bases. The CDR3 runs 14 residues. V lost 4 bases and J lost 2, with 12 bases in between. Per germline, CDR1 MNHEY and CDR2 SMNVEV (reference sequence). The CDR3 region has the DNA TGTGCCAGCAGTTCCGATGGACTAACCTACGAGCAGTACTTC. Residues: CASSSDGLTYEQYF.

A few counts support this clonotype. The chain carries TRBV29-1 and TRBJ2-2; 8 bases map to TRBD2. CDR1 is SQVTM, CDR2 ANQGSEA, per germline. Unmatched junction bases numbered 7, after V lost 4 bases and J lost 3 bases. The CDR3 extends over 15 amino acids. CDR3 amino acids: CSVVPGRADTGELFF. The CDR3 region has the DNA TGCAGCGTTGTCCCCGGGAGGGCCGACACCGGGGAGCTGTTTTTT.

This clonotype occurred many times. The chain links TRBV6-1 to TRBJ2-1; perhaps TRBD1 as D (5 bases). This CDR3 has 16 amino acids. Germline CDR1 reads MNHNS; CDR2 reads SASEGT. Trimming shortened V by 5 bases and J by 4 bases, and 18 bases separated the two germline ends. The CDR3 protein is CASSSPWQGPYNEQFF. DNA for the CDR3: TGTGCCAGCAGTTCCCCTTGGCAGGGTCCGTACAATGAGCAGTTCTTC.

This clonotype occurred a few times. The V and J genes are TRBV5-1 and TRBJ2-1, with D possibly being TRBD2 (5 bases). The CDR3 is 13 residues long. Trimming took 5 bases from V and 8 from J, leaving 14 bases between them. CDR1 and CDR2 (germline): SGHRS, YFSETQ. For the CDR3, the DNA is TGCGCCAGCAGAGGTGGGAGTAGTGATGAGCAGTTCTTC. It codes for CASRGGSSDEQFF.

This clonotype was counted at least ten times. This chain connects TRBV12-3 or TRBV12-4 to TRBJ2-7, with D possibly being TRBD1 (5 bases). Trimming left V 3 bases short and J 4 bases short, with 13 bases between. The CDR3 contains 14 residues. CDR3 protein: CASSFNDRKYEQYF. The CDR3 nucleotides read TGTGCCAGCAGTTTTAACGACAGAAAATACGAGCAGTACTTC.

This chain uses TRBV27 with TRBJ1-5, with D possibly being TRBD1 (5 bases). In germline, CDR1 is MNHEY, CDR2 SMNVEV (reference sequence). This CDR3 region has 15 residues. Trimming left V 4 bases short and J 0 bases short, with 10 bases between. CDR3: CASSWGPYSNQPQHF. The CDR3 nucleotides are TGTGCCAGCAGTTGGGGACCCTATAGCAATCAGCCCCAGCATTTT.

This chain uses TRBV7-6 with TRBJ2-2; 11 bases map to TRBD2. Germline V gene sequence: CDR1 SGHVS, CDR2 FNYEAQ. The CDR3 is made up of 16 amino acids. V gave up 5 bases and J gave up 4 bases; unmatched junction bases: 6. CDR3 in DNA: TGTGCCAGCAGCCCACTAGCGGGAGAGTTCACCGGGGAGCTGTTTTTT. It yields the protein CASSPLAGEFTGELFF.

This clonotype was observed many times. The chain links TRBV6-5 to TRBJ2-7; tentative D call: TRBD2 (5 bases). Germline values: CDR1 MNHEY, CDR2 SVGAGI. The V and J ends lost 0 bases and 3 bases respectively, with 15 bases between them. CDR3 size: 16 residues. The CDR3 sequence is CASSYSLPKEGYEQYF. CDR3 nucleotides: TGTGCCAGCAGTTACTCGCTCCCGAAAGAGGGCTACGAGCAGTACTTC.

In this sample, this clonotype turned up a few times. This chain uses TRBV27 with TRBJ2-1; D gene unclear. The CDR3 is 13 residues long. Germline V CDR1 and CDR2: MNHEY, SMNVEV (reference sequence). Trimming pared 5 bases from V and 9 bases from J, leaving 14 bases between. The CDR3 sequence: CASSPLSRSEQFF. CDR3 sequence (DNA): TGTGCCAGCAGTCCCCTTAGCCGGAGTGAGCAGTTCTTC.

V is TRBV7-9 and J is TRBJ1-1, with TRBD1 as a possible D gene (5 bases). The CDR3 is made up of 12 amino acids. Germline V gene data show CDR1 as SEHNR and CDR2 as FQNEAQ (reference sequence). Between the trimmed V and J ends, which lost 3 bases and 7 bases, there was a span of 9 bases. The CDR3 DNA sequence: TGTGCCAGCAGCTTTCCGACAGTTGAAGCTTTCTTT. It is translated as CASSFPTVEAFF. The variable domain in full, completed from reference TRBV7-9 and TRBJ1-1, reads DTGVSQNPRHKITKRGQNVTFRCDPISEHNRLYWYRQTLGQGPEFLTYFQNEAQLEKSRLLSDRFSAERPKGSFSTLEIQRTEQGDSAMYLCASSFPTVEAFFGQGTRLTVV.

The table lists this clonotype with a few counts. This chain uses TRBV7-9 with TRBJ2-1; 13 positions agree with TRBD2. The CDR3 is 17 residues long. Trimming removed 5 bases from V and 7 bases from J; junction bases left unmatched: 11. The germline V gene has CDR1 SEHNR and CDR2 FQNEAQ (reference sequence). This CDR3 reads CASSLKLAGGPRNEQFF. In DNA, the CDR3 is TGTGCCAGCAGCCTAAAACTAGCGGGAGGGCCTAGGAATGAGCAGTTCTTC.

In its sample, this clonotype was seen a few times. The V and J genes are TRBV11-2 and TRBJ2-3; 11 nucleotides agree with TRBD2. CDR1 SGHAT and CDR2 FQNNGV come from the germline V gene. J lost 0 bases, V lost 5 bases, and 10 bases had no gene match. The CDR3 is 18 amino acids. The CDR3 is CASSRQTSGSFSTDTQYF. Here the CDR3 DNA reads TGTGCCAGCAGCCGCCAAACTAGCGGGAGTTTTAGCACAGATACGCAGTATTTT.

This clonotype was recorded at least ten times. This CDR3 is CSATSGTQITDTQYF. Here the CDR3 DNA reads TGCAGTGCTACCAGCGGGACCCAGATCACAGATACGCAGTATTTT. This chain uses TRBV20-1 with TRBJ2-3; 7 bases align to TRBD2. This CDR3 comprises 15 residues. Germline V gene data show CDR1 as DFQATT and CDR2 as SNEGSKA (reference sequence). Unmatched junction bases numbered 9, after V lost 4 bases and J lost 2 bases.

This clonotype was seen ten or more times. The chain has TRBV27 and TRBJ1-1; 7 bases are shared with TRBD1. CDR3 length equals 15 residues. Germline trimming cut 6 bases from V and 2 bases from J; bases unmatched to any gene: 9. Germline CDR1 MNHEY, CDR2 SMNVEV (reference sequence). The CDR3 bases are TGTGCCAGCAGCGACGGGACAGAGGTTAACACTGAAGCTTTCTTT. It encodes CASSDGTEVNTEAFF.

This clonotype was seen a few times. The chain links TRBV4-2 to TRBJ2-7; D unresolved. Germline values: CDR1 LGHNA, CDR2 YNFKEQ. Trimming cost V 0 bases and J 4 bases, with 7 bases left between them. The CDR3 consists of 13 residues. The CDR3 region is CASSQELGYEQYF. The CDR3, as DNA: TGTGCCAGCAGCCAAGAGTTGGGTTACGAGCAGTACTTC.

This clonotype was recorded at least ten times. The gene calls are TRBV20-1 and TRBJ2-7, with 7 bases aligning to TRBD1. Germline CDR1 DFQATT, CDR2 SNEGSKA (reference sequence). The length of the CDR3 is 16 residues. V gave up 5 bases and J gave up 3 bases; unmatched junction bases: 16. Here the CDR3 DNA reads TGCAGTGCTTGGGGGCGAAGGGGGCGTGAATACTACGAGCAGTACTTC. Amino acid sequence: CSAWGRRGREYYEQYF.

Here the CDR3 reads CASSQGTSGKETQYF. Here the CDR3 DNA reads TGCGCCAGCAGCCAAGGGACTAGCGGGAAAGAGACCCAGTACTTC. The chain uses TRBV5-1 and TRBJ2-5; the match to TRBD2 covers 13 bases. The V and J ends lost 4 bases and 3 bases, in that order; junction bases with no gene match: 3. There are 15 residues in the CDR3. CDR1 is SGHRS, CDR2 YFSETQ, per germline.

The chain links TRBV29-1 to TRBJ2-2; 8 positions match TRBD1. Trimming took 6 bases from V and 3 from J; bases not matched to a gene: 6. The CDR3 is 14 amino acids. Germline assignment: CDR1 SQVTM and CDR2 ANQGSEA. As DNA, the CDR3 is TGCAGCGTCCAGACAGGGGTGTACACCGGGGAGCTGTTTTTT. Encoded protein: CSVQTGVYTGELFF.